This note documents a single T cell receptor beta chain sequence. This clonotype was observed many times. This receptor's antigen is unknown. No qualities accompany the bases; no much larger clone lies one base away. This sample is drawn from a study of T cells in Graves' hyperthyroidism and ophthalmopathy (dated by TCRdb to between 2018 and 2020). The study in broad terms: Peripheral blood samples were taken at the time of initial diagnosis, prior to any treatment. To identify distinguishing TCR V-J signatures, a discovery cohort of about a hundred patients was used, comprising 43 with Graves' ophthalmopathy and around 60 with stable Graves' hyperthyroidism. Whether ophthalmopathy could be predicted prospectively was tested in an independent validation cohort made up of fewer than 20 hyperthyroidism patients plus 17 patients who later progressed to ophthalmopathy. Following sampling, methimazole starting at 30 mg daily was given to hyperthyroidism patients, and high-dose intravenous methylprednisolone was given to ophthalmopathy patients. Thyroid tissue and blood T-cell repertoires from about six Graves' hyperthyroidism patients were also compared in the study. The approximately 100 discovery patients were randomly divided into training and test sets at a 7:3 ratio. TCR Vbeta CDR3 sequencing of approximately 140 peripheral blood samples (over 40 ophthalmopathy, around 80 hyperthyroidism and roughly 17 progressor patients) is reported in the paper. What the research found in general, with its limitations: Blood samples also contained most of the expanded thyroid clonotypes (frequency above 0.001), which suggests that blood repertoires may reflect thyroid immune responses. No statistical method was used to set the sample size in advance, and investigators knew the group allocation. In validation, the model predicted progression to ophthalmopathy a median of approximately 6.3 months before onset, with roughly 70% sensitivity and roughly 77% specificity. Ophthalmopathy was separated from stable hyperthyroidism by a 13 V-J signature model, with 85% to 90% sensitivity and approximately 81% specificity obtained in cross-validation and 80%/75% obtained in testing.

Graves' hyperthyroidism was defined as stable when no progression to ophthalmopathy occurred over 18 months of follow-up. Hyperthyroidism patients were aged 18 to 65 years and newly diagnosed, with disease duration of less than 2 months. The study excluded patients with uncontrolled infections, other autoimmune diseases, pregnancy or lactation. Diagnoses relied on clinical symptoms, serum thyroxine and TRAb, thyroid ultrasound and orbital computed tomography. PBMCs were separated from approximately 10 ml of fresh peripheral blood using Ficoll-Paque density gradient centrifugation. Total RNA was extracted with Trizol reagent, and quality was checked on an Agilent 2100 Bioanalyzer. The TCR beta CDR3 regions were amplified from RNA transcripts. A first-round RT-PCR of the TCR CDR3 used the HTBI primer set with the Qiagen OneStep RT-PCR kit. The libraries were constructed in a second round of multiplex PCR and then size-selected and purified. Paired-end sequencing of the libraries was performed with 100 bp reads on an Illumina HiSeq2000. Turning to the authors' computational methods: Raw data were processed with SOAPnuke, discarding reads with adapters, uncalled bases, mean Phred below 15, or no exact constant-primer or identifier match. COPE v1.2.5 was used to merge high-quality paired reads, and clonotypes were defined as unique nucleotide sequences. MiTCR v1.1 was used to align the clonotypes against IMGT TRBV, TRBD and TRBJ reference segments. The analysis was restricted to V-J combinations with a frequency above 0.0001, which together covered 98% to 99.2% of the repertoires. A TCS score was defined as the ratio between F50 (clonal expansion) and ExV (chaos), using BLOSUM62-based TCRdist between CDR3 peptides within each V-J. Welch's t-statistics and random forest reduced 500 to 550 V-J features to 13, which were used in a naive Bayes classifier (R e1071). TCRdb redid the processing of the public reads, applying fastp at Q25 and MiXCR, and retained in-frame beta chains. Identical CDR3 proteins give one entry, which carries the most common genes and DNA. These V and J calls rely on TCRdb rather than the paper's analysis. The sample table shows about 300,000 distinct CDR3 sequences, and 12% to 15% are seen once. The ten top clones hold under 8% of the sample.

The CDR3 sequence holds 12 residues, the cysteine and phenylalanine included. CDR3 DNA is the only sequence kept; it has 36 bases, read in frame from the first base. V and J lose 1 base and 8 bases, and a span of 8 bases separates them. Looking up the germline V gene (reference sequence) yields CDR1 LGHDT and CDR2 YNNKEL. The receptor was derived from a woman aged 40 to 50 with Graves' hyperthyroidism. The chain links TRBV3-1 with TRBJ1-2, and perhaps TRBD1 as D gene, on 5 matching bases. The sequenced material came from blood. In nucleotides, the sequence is TGTGCCAGCAGCCAAGGGGACCAGGGCTACACCTTC. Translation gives CASSQGDQGYTF.